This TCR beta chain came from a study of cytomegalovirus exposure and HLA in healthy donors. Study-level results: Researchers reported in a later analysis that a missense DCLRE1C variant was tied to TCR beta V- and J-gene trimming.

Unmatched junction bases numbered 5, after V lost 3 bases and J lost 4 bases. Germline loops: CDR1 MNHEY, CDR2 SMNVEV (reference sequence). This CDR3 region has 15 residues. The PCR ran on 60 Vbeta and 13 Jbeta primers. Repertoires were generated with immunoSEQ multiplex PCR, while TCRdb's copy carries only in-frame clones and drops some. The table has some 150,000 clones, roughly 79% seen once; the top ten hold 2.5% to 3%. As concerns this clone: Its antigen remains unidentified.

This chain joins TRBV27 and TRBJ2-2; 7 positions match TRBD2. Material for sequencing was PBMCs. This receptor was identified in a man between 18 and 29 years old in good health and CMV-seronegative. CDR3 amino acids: CASSLGGYGTGELFF. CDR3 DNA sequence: TGTGCCAGCAGTTTGGGAGGGTATGGCACCGGGGAGCTGTTTTTT.